This T cell receptor (beta chain) comes out of a study of T cell repertoires in cytomegalovirus infection. In the study overall: Through public TCR beta signatures, both CMV infection and matching HLA type were indicated. Points from the study as a whole: The study found HLA-C-restricted CMV-specific TCR beta clonotypes dominating the ex vivo response. Based on cumulative public TCR beta family frequency, carriers of CMV plus the relevant HLA were identified.

Losses at the gene ends were 5 bases for V and 4 bases for J; bases not matched to a gene: 11. CDR3 length equals 16 residues. This clonotype was picked up many times. The antigen is unknown. MiXCR, applied by TCRdb to the reads, yields one record per CDR3 protein. Of hundreds of thousands of distinct CDR3 sequences in the sample, roughly 15% were seen once. This rearrangement joins TRBV12-3 or TRBV12-4 to TRBJ1-3; 7 nucleotides agree with TRBD1. Sequenced input: PBMCs. The clonotype was recovered from a human donor in good health (CMV status not recorded). Some clones in this sample may be carry-over from other donors' samples. For the CDR3, the DNA is TGTGCCAGCAGTCCAGAACCGACAGGGATGGGAAACACCATATATTTT. It translates to CASSPEPTGMGNTIYF.